These T cell receptor beta chains were read from a single sample in a study of blood T cell repertoires in COVID-19. Here immunoSEQ multiplex PCR was the method, and the copy in TCRdb shows in-frame clones only, minus some. The data contain tens of thousands of clones, under 85% of them singletons. Sequenced material: peripheral blood. Receptor source: a man in his 60s with acute or convalescent COVID-19. Both conserved end residues are part of each CDR3. The order of the fields is J gene, D gene, V gene, clone size, CDR3 protein, CDR3 DNA. The D gene is left open where the match is weak. Clone size is shown for a subset of rows, as once, few, many or a class of expanded clone.

TRBJ1-5	NA	TRBV5-1	few	CASSFFPQGYSNQPQHF	TGCGCCAGCAGCTTTTTCCCCCAGGGGTATAGCAATCAGCCCCAGCATTTT
TRBJ2-7	TRBD2	TRBV28	NA	CASSLPSGAYEQYF	TGTGCCAGCAGTTTACCTAGCGGAGCCTACGAGCAGTACTTC
TRBJ2-5	TRBD1	TRBV7-8	NA	CASSSLGQGNQETQYF	TGTGCCAGCAGCTCACTAGGACAGGGAAACCAAGAGACCCAGTACTTC
TRBJ1-2	NA	TRBV7-3	NA	CASSLGGLSNYGYTF	TGTGCCAGCAGCTTAGGGGGGTTGTCAAACTATGGCTACACCTTC
TRBJ2-1	TRBD2	TRBV24-1	NA	CATSDLAGDGNEQFF	TGTGCCACCAGTGATTTGGCGGGGGACGGTAATGAGCAGTTCTTC
TRBJ1-2	TRBD1	TRBV11-1	once	CASSSDPWTGKGGYTF	TGTGCCAGCAGCTCAGACCCGTGGACAGGGAAAGGTGGCTACACCTTC
TRBJ1-2	NA	TRBV5-6	NA	CASSLDGGNYYGYTF	TGTGCCAGCAGCCTGGATGGAGGGAATTACTATGGCTACACCTTC
TRBJ1-1	TRBD1	TRBV9	few	CASSPGQGTEAFF	TGTGCCAGCAGCCCGGGACAGGGGACTGAAGCTTTCTTT
TRBJ1-1	NA	TRBV5-4	few	CASSLEGAGTEAFF	TGTGCCAGCAGCTTGGAAGGGGCAGGCACTGAAGCTTTCTTT
TRBJ1-1	TRBD1	TRBV18	NA	CASSPLTGRSAFF	TGTGCCAGCTCACCCTTGACAGGGCGTTCGGCTTTCTTT
TRBJ1-5	NA	TRBV7-2	NA	CASSLAMSLQPQHF	TGTGCCAGCAGCTTAGCGATGTCACTTCAGCCCCAGCATTTT
TRBJ2-1	NA	TRBV9	NA	CASSVEAIGQPTYNEQFF	TGTGCCAGCAGCGTAGAGGCCATCGGACAGCCTACTTACAATGAGCAGTTCTTC
TRBJ2-7	TRBD2	TRBV6-2/TRBV6-3	NA	CASSYIGLAGRNYEQYF	TGTGCCAGCAGTTATATAGGACTAGCGGGGAGAAACTACGAGCAGTACTTC
TRBJ2-3	TRBD1	TRBV29-1	NA	CSVELIGTATDTQYF	TGCAGCGTTGAATTAATCGGGACAGCCACAGATACGCAGTATTTT
TRBJ2-3	NA	TRBV24-1	NA	CATSDQGKDTQYF	TGTGCCACCAGTGATCAGGGGAAGGATACGCAGTATTTT
TRBJ2-7	NA	TRBV19	NA	CASGMGLTYEQYF	TGTGCCAGCGGAATGGGACTCACCTACGAGCAGTACTTC
TRBJ2-1	NA	TRBV10-3	once	CAISEESLQGSYNEQFF	TGTGCCATCAGTGAAGAGTCGTTGCAGGGATCCTACAATGAGCAGTTCTTC
TRBJ1-2	TRBD1	TRBV6-4	NA	CASSDTGGDHYGYTF	TGTGCCAGCAGTGACACAGGGGGCGACCACTATGGCTACACCTTC
TRBJ1-1	TRBD1	TRBV4-2	NA	CASSHPDRGDLNTEAFF	TGTGCCAGCAGCCATCCGGACAGGGGCGACTTGAACACTGAAGCTTTCTTT
TRBJ1-2	NA	TRBV4-1	NA	CASSQDQQRSHGYTF	TGCGCCAGCAGCCAAGACCAACAAAGAAGTCATGGCTACACCTTC
TRBJ1-4	TRBD1	TRBV5-8	NA	CASSKGQDNEKLFF	TGTGCCAGCAGCAAAGGACAGGATAATGAAAAACTGTTTTTT
TRBJ1-1	TRBD1	TRBV19	NA	CASSDRQGATEAFF	TGTGCCAGTAGTGACCGACAGGGCGCCACTGAAGCTTTCTTT
TRBJ2-7	NA	TRBV27	few	CASRGADSYEQYF	TGTGCCAGCCGTGGGGCGGATTCCTACGAGCAGTACTTC
TRBJ2-3	TRBD2	TRBV20-1	NA	CSASGVPPGAGGRTDTQYF	TGCAGTGCTAGTGGGGTCCCCCCTGGCGCGGGGGGGCGGACAGATACGCAGTATTTT
TRBJ2-1	NA	TRBV6-2/TRBV6-3	NA	CASSLDDNEQFF	TGTGCCAGCAGTTTAGATGACAATGAGCAGTTCTTC
TRBJ2-6	NA	TRBV4-1	NA	CASSQEGQRPFSGANVLTF	TGCGCCAGCAGCCAAGAGGGGCAGAGACCCTTTTCTGGGGCCAACGTCCTGACTTTC